This T cell receptor (beta chain) comes out of a study of blood T cells in healthy people across ages. The V end lost 4 bases, the J end lost 2 bases, and 9 bases lay between the germline ends. This CDR3 region has 14 residues. The germline gives CDR1 LGHNA, CDR2 YNFKEQ. Using a J-beta primer mix together with a sample-barcoded 5' primer, a second PCR was run for about 6 to 11 cycles. Sequencing recovered at least 2.5 million CDR3-containing paired-end reads from each sample. A single record per CDR3 protein comes from TCRdb applying MiXCR to the 5' RACE reads. The top ten clones hold less than 2.5% of a sample with 1.5 million to 2 million distinct CDR3 sequences, roughly 49% of them seen once.

The TCR comes from a middle-aged woman in good health. The chain employs TRBV4-2 and TRBJ2-1; D is unresolved. The sequenced sample consisted of blood. The CDR3 nucleotides read TGTGCCAGCAGCCCCGTTGGTCCCTACAATGAGCAGTTCTTC. As protein: CASSPVGPYNEQFF.